This T cell receptor beta chain stems from a study of blood T cell repertoires in COVID-19 (dated by TCRdb to about 2020). With respect to the entire study: Collaborator samples came from the United States, Italy and Spain and covered acute and convalescent phases of COVID-19. The prospective study material was composed of cDNA or gDNA derived from T cells, B-cell-depleted T cells, or PBMCs. Deeply sampled blood TCRbeta repertoires from subjects exposed to, actively infected with, or recovered from COVID-19 were included in the dataset. The repertoires were released in a freely available public database meant as a resource for research on the immune response to SARS-CoV-2. Samples came from the ongoing ImmuneRACE study (first 160 participants) plus 1,254 subjects from 6 global collaborators. The sample metadata nearly always contained a de-identified subject ID, COVID-19 status, age in years and sex. HLA class I and class II types, where available, came from metadata supplied by the sample provider rather than from assay-based typing.

The collaborating institutions used their own protocols to collect whole blood in K2EDTA tubes. Collaborator samples were shipped for TCRbeta analysis as frozen whole blood, isolated PBMCs, or DNA extracted from either sample type. About this clone: Its antigen remains undetermined. No much larger clonotype is one base removed from it; base qualities were not supplied.

TCRbeta CDR3 regions were amplified from genomic DNA by means of the immunoSEQ Assay, a bias-controlled multiplex PCR. On the study's bioinformatics: Within the assay, amplification of reference gene primers was used to estimate how many nucleated cells each sample contained. To quantify the absolute abundance of each unique TCRbeta CDR3 rearrangement, sequence reads were collapsed and filtered. For each sample, productive Simpson clonality was calculated by taking the square root of Simpson's diversity index across productive rearrangements. The table was pulled from immuneACCESS by TCRdb, which kept in-frame rearrangements only. Such tables lose some clones; where checked, under half of the loss comes from unresolved V genes, and the rest has no known cause. V and J calls and clone size are as listed in that table; D and trimming were resolved from the DNA. For this sample the table gives 200,000 to 250,000 clones, of which around 82% were detected only once. The ten top clones hold 2% to 2.5% of the sample.

Cut back by 0 bases and 4 bases, the V and J ends lie 6 bases apart. Including cysteine and phenylalanine, the CDR3 has 13 amino acids. Kept here is only the CDR3 DNA, which spans 39 bases and is read in frame from base 1. According to the germline V gene, CDR1 reads MNHEY and CDR2 reads SVGEGT. Broader findings and caveats from the paper: Clinical and demographic metadata were provided uncurated, with the amount varying by source and participant.

Sequenced input: peripheral blood. This chain joins TRBV6-2 or TRBV6-3 to TRBJ1-2; the D gene is possibly TRBD1, with 5 bases matching. The sequence was collected from an older woman with acute or convalescent COVID-19. The CDR3 protein sequence reads: CASSYSGGYGYTF. The DNA reads as follows: TGTGCCAGCAGTTACTCGGGGGGCTATGGCTACACCTTC.